This T cell receptor beta chain was observed in a study of T cell responses to AZD1222 COVID-19 vaccine. In the case of this clone: What it binds is unknown.

Study-level findings and limits: Only 5 or 6 people who got AZD1222 tested seropositive at baseline. Repertoire sampling occurred only after the peak T cell response. Rises in breadth and depth of Spike-specific TCRs came after two AZD1222 doses.

The germline V gene has CDR1 MGHDK and CDR2 SYGVNS. The ends were cut back, 4 bases at V and 2 bases at J, with 6 bases in the middle. The CDR3 length is 14 residues. Here immunoSEQ multiplex PCR was the method, and the copy in TCRdb shows in-frame clones only, minus some. Altogether 95,000 to 110,000 clones are present, roughly 93% being singletons, with the ten largest covering around 5%. The sequences come from peripheral blood, collected on day 0 of AZD1222 vaccination. The chain uses TRBV25-1 and TRBJ2-6; D call uncertain. This sequence was found in an adult in good health. For the CDR3, the DNA is TGTGCCAGCAGTGGGGATGCTGGGGCCAACGTCCTGACTTTC. Translation gives CASSGDAGANVLTF.